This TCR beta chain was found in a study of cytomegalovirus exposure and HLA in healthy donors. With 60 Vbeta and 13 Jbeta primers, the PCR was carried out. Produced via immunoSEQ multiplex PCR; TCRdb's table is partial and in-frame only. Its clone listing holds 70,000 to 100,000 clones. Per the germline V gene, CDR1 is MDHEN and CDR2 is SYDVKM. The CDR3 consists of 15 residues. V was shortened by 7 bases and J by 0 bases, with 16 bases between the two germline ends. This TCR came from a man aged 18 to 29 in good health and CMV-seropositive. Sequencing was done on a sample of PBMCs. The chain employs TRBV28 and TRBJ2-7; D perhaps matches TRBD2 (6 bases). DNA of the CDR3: TGTGCCAGCAAATTTCAGGGACTCCCCTCCTACGAGCAGTACTTC. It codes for CASKFQGLPSYEQYF.